Shown below are 9 T cell receptor beta chains from a single sample sequenced in a study of blood T cells in healthy people across ages. Sample-barcoded 5' priming and a J-beta primer mix drove a second PCR of about 7 to 12 cycles. MiXCR, run by TCRdb on the 5' RACE reads, gives a single entry per CDR3 protein. The table records just over 1 million distinct CDR3 sequences, under 45% of them present only once. Sequencing was done on a sample of blood. All receptors derive from an older woman in good health.

V and J are TRBV19 and TRBJ1-1; 8 bases agree with TRBD1. The junction had 6 bases not matched to a gene; V was cut back by 7 bases and J by 5 bases. The CDR3 is made up of 13 amino acids. From germline, CDR1 is LNHDA and CDR2 SQIVND (reference sequence). CDR3 coding DNA: TGTGCCAGTACCACAACAGGGGGGACTGAAGCTTTCTTT. It is translated as CASTTTGGTEAFF.

The chain is built from TRBV7-6 and TRBJ1-2; D perhaps matches TRBD1 (5 bases). V was shortened by 1 base and J by 8 bases, with 14 bases between the two germline ends. In germline, CDR1 is SGHVS, CDR2 FNYEAQ. CDR3 size: 14 residues. The CDR3 here is CASSLEPGEGGYTF. The CDR3 nucleotides are TGTGCCAGCAGCTTAGAGCCGGGGGAAGGAGGCTACACCTTC.

The chain has TRBV11-3 and TRBJ2-7, with 9 positions matching TRBD1. The CDR3 length is 14 residues. In germline, CDR1 is SGHNT, CDR2 YENEEA. V lost 5 bases to trimming and J lost 7 bases; unmatched junction nucleotides: 9. CDR3 protein: CASSIRTGDNEQYF. For the CDR3, the DNA is TGTGCCAGCAGCATAAGGACAGGGGACAATGAGCAGTACTTC.

This clonotype appeared once. The gene calls are TRBV12-3 or TRBV12-4 and TRBJ2-1, with TRBD2 matching over 7 bases. V lost 7 bases and J lost 7; bases outside the gene matches: 13. The CDR3 consists of 15 residues. DNA of the CDR3: TGTGCCAGCACAGTAGGAGGGAGGGCCCGTAATGAGCAGTTCTTC. It specifies CASTVGGRARNEQFF.

The genes are TRBV7-3 and TRBJ1-1; D perhaps matches TRBD1 (6 bases). Germline lookup yields CDR1 SGHTA and CDR2 FQGTGA. The CDR3 runs to 13 residues. Trimming pared 4 bases from V and 5 bases from J, leaving 11 bases between. The CDR3 is CASSSNRVTEAFF. The DNA of the CDR3 is TGTGCCAGCAGCTCGAACAGGGTTACTGAAGCTTTCTTT.

This chain connects TRBV10-3 to TRBJ2-4, with 11 bases matching TRBD2. Germline-derived CDR1 and CDR2 are ENHRY and SYGVKD. With 10 bases clipped from V and 13 bases from J, the junction kept 12 bases outside the gene matches. This CDR3 comprises 13 residues. CDR3 sequence (DNA): TGTGCCAGCTCGACTAGCGGGACCTACAAGCAGTACTTC. Protein: CASSTSGTYKQYF.

The V gene is TRBV9, the J gene TRBJ2-7, with D possibly TRBD1 on 6 matching bases. From germline, CDR1 is SGDLS and CDR2 YYNGEE. Trimming shortened V by 4 bases and J by 1 base, and 12 bases separated the two germline ends. This CDR3 has 14 amino acids. CDR3 protein: CASSPGQYSYEQYF. DNA for the CDR3: TGTGCCAGCAGCCCCGGACAGTATTCCTACGAGCAGTACTTC.

The chain is built from TRBV5-5 and TRBJ2-5; the D call may be TRBD1 or TRBD2 (6 bases each). The CDR3 is made up of 17 amino acids. From germline, CDR1 is SGHKS and CDR2 YYEKEE (reference sequence). Trimming cost V 0 bases and J 4 bases, with 19 bases left between them. CDR3 nucleotide sequence: TGTGCCAGCAGCTTGGCCTATGCCGCCGGAGGGGGAGAGACCCAGTACTTC. Translated: CASSLAYAAGGGETQYF.

J is TRBJ1-1 and V is TRBV27; no clear D. Germline V gives CDR1 MNHEY, CDR2 SMNVEV (reference sequence). The CDR3 sequence is 13 residues long. V lost 6 bases and J lost 9, with 17 bases in between. The DNA of the CDR3 is TGTGCCAGCAGATTCCGGGGAATACCTAAAGCTTTCTTT. The encoded protein is CASRFRGIPKAFF.